A selection of T cell receptor beta chains follows, all from one sample in a study of response to subunit inactivated influenza vaccine. TCRdb passed the RT-PCR reads through MiXCR, listing each CDR3 protein once. The table has hundreds of thousands of distinct CDR3 sequences, approximately 12% seen once. Sample: PBMCs from blood, taken on the day of vaccination. The receptors come from a man between 45 and 60 years old who received an inactivated influenza vaccine. Each CDR3 is given with its conserved first and last residue. The D gene is left open where the match is weak. Size is omitted from some rows. Given values are once, few, many or a class for expanded clones.

few | 16 | TRBJ2-7 | TRBV5-5 | TRBD2 | TGTGCCAGCAGCAGAGCGGGAGGGCCACTTTCCTACGAGCAGTACTTC | CASSRAGGPLSYEQYF
- | 15 | TRBJ2-7 | TRBV11-2 | TRBD1 | TGTGCCAGCAGCCTAGCTTGGACAGGGGGCTACGAGCAGTACTTC | CASSLAWTGGYEQYF
many | 15 | TRBJ2-1 | TRBV29-1 | TRBD2 | TGCAGCGTTCAAGGGGGACTAGCCTCCTACAATGAGCAGTTCTTC | CSVQGGLASYNEQFF
few | 15 | TRBJ2-2 | TRBV11-2 | - | TGTGCCAGCAGCTTAAAGGGGATAGGCGCCGGGGAGCTGTTTTTT | CASSLKGIGAGELFF
- | 15 | TRBJ2-7 | TRBV14 | - | TGTGCCAGCAGCCAACTGATCGCGGGATACTACGAGCAGTACTTC | CASSQLIAGYYEQYF
few | 16 | TRBJ2-2 | TRBV27 | - | TGTGCCAGCAGTTTCAGTCGGTCTGTCAACGCCGGGGAGCTGTTTTTT | CASSFSRSVNAGELFF
few | 14 | TRBJ2-3 | TRBV4-3 | TRBD1 | TGCGCCAGCAGCCAAAGACAGGGCGGAGATACGCAGTATTTT | CASSQRQGGDTQYF
many | 14 | TRBJ2-5 | TRBV12-3/TRBV12-4 | - | TGTGCCAGCAGTTTACGCGGGGCGCAGGGGACCCAGTACTTC | CASSLRGAQGTQYF
- | 14 | TRBJ1-1 | TRBV7-8 | - | TGTGCCAGCAGCGTGCGTGAGGTTTCCACTGAAGCTTTCTTT | CASSVREVSTEAFF
many | 16 | TRBJ2-1 | TRBV5-1 | TRBD2 | TGCGCCAGCAGCTTGGAGCCTGGCGGGGGTTACAATGAGCAGTTCTTC | CASSLEPGGGYNEQFF
- | 15 | TRBJ2-7 | TRBV10-3 | - | TGTGCCATCAGTGTCGGGGGGCTGTTCTCCTACGAGCAGTACTTC | CAISVGGLFSYEQYF
- | 14 | TRBJ2-7 | TRBV12-3/TRBV12-4 | TRBD2 | TGTGCCAGCAACCCTAGCGGGACCGCCTACGAGCAGTACTTC | CASNPSGTAYEQYF
- | 14 | TRBJ2-7 | TRBV11-2 | - | TGTGCCAGCAGCTTTGTAGGACAGCACTACGAGCAGTACTTC | CASSFVGQHYEQYF
- | 11 | TRBJ2-7 | TRBV10-3 | - | TGTGCCATCAGTTACTCTTACGAGCAGTACTTC | CAISYSYEQYF
few | 15 | TRBJ1-1 | TRBV5-1 | - | TGCGCCAGCAGCCTTAACCCAGGGGTTGTACTTGAAGCTTTCTTT | CASSLNPGVVLEAFF
- | 13 | TRBJ2-1 | TRBV28 | - | TGTGCCAGCAGGACGGACAGCTACAATGAGCAGTTCTTC | CASRTDSYNEQFF
many | 18 | TRBJ2-1 | TRBV4-2 | - | TGTGCCAGCAGCTCAAGGGGCGGGACAGCGGGAGTGTACAATGAGCAGTTCTTC | CASSSRGGTAGVYNEQFF
- | 13 | TRBJ2-2 | TRBV4-2 | - | TGTGCCAGCAGCCAACTTCTAGGTGGGGAGCTGTTTTTT | CASSQLLGGELFF
- | 15 | TRBJ2-1 | TRBV20-1 | TRBD2 | TGCAGTGCTAGAGATCCCGGGAGGGCAAACAATGAGCAGTTCTTC | CSARDPGRANNEQFF
few | 15 | TRBJ2-1 | TRBV20-1 | TRBD2 | TGCAGTGCTAGAGGTTCGCCTAGCGGTCCCACCCGAAAGTTCTTC | CSARGSPSGPTRKFF
- | 17 | TRBJ2-1 | TRBV6-2/TRBV6-3 | - | TGTGCCAGCAGTTACGGGGGGGCGAAGATTATCTACAATGAGCAGTTCTTC | CASSYGGAKIIYNEQFF
few | 16 | TRBJ2-5 | TRBV5-5 | - | TGTGCCAGCAGCTTGGTCTCGTCTCGGTATGGAGAGACCCAGTACTTC | CASSLVSSRYGETQYF
- | 16 | TRBJ2-7 | TRBV20-1 | TRBD1 | TGCAGTGCTGGTACCGGGACAGGGTTCAAGACGACCCAGCAGTACTTC | CSAGTGTGFKTTQQYF
few | 14 | TRBJ2-7 | TRBV20-1 | TRBD2 | TGCAGTGCTCCTCAAAGCGGGAGCTCCAACGAGCAGTACTTC | CSAPQSGSSNEQYF
many | 14 | TRBJ2-7 | TRBV12-3/TRBV12-4 | - | TGTGCCAGCAGTTCAAGGTCGGGCCCCCCCGAGCAGTACTTC | CASSSRSGPPEQYF
few | 15 | TRBJ2-2 | TRBV14 | TRBD1 | TGTGCCAGCAGCCGACAGGGTGGGGGCACCGGGGAGCTGTTTTTT | CASSRQGGGTGELFF
few | 13 | TRBJ2-5 | TRBV5-1 | - | TGCGCCAGCAGGCAAGGGTTTCAGGAGACCCAGTACTTC | CASRQGFQETQYF
- | 13 | TRBJ2-1 | TRBV10-3 | TRBD1 | TGTGCCATCACCGGGACAGGGTCGAATGAGCAGTTCTTC | CAITGTGSNEQFF
few | 14 | TRBJ1-5 | TRBV20-1 | TRBD1 | TGCAGTGCAATAGACAGGGGGTTCAATCAGCCCCAGCATTTT | CSAIDRGFNQPQHF
- | 14 | TRBJ1-5 | TRBV6-2/TRBV6-3 | - | TGTGCCAGCAGTTACTCGATTAGGGGTCAGCCCCAGCATTTT | CASSYSIRGQPQHF
few | 14 | TRBJ2-5 | TRBV10-3 | TRBD1 | TGTGCCATCAGTGACCTGACAGGGGCAGAGACCCAGTACTTC | CAISDLTGAETQYF
few | 14 | TRBJ2-2 | TRBV20-1 | TRBD2 | TGCAGTGCTAGTACTAGCGCAGCCTCCGGGGAGCTGTTTTTT | CSASTSAASGELFF
many | 11 | TRBJ2-1 | TRBV18 | - | TGTGCCAGCTCACCGGAGAATGAGCAGTTCTTC | CASSPENEQFF
- | 16 | TRBJ2-1 | TRBV27 | - | TGTGCCAGCAGTTCCCCGACAGTTACCTCCTACAATGAGCAGTTCTTC | CASSSPTVTSYNEQFF
many | 13 | TRBJ2-5 | TRBV20-1 | - | TGCAGTGCTAGGGACCCTAAGTCTGAGACCCAGTACTTC | CSARDPKSETQYF
few | 17 | TRBJ1-6 | TRBV4-3 | TRBD1 | TGCGCCAGCAGCCCGGGACAGGGGGCGATAAGGAATTCACCCCTCCACTTT | CASSPGQGAIRNSPLHF
- | 12 | TRBJ1-1 | TRBV24-1 | - | TGTGCCACCAGTGATTCAAAGGGTACAGCTTTCTTT | CATSDSKGTAFF
- | 14 | TRBJ2-7 | TRBV24-1 | TRBD1 | TGTGCCACCAGTGATCAGGGACAGAACTACGAGCAGTACTTC | CATSDQGQNYEQYF
- | 15 | TRBJ2-1 | TRBV27 | TRBD1 | TGTGCCAGCAGCACGACAGGGGCCATCTACAATGAGCAGTTCTTC | CASSTTGAIYNEQFF
many | 14 | TRBJ2-5 | TRBV5-1 | TRBD1 | TGCGCCAGCAGCTCGACCGGACAGGGGGAGACCCAGTACTTC | CASSSTGQGETQYF
few | 12 | TRBJ2-7 | TRBV27 | TRBD1 | TGTGCCACCCGACAGGGGGCCAGGGAGCAGTACTTC | CATRQGAREQYF
many | 16 | TRBJ2-7 | TRBV7-2 | - | TGTGCCAGCAGCTTAGCCTTTCCCATCGGCCTACACGAGCAGTACTTC | CASSLAFPIGLHEQYF
- | 13 | TRBJ2-1 | TRBV29-1 | - | TGCAGCGTTGGAAGCGGGTCTTACAACGAGCAGTTCTTC | CSVGSGSYNEQFF
few | 13 | TRBJ1-3 | TRBV28 | - | TGTGCCAGCAGCCACCCCACTGGAAACACCATATATTTT | CASSHPTGNTIYF
- | 16 | TRBJ1-2 | TRBV24-1 | TRBD1 | TGTGCCACCAGTGACTCCGGGACAGTCTTGAACTATGGCTACACCTTC | CATSDSGTVLNYGYTF
few | 15 | TRBJ1-1 | TRBV7-8 | - | TGTGCCAGCAGCTTAGAGGCCAGGGGGAACACTGAAGCTTTCTTT | CASSLEARGNTEAFF
- | 16 | TRBJ2-1 | TRBV5-1 | TRBD2 | TGCGCCAGCAGCTTGGTTGGGACTAGCGGGGTTCGTAAGCAGTTCTTC | CASSLVGTSGVRKQFF